This record covers a single T cell receptor (beta chain). Its cognate antigen is unknown. The primer mix had 60 Vbeta and 13 Jbeta primers. As processed by the authors: In a later analysis, 60 million to 90 million unique TCR beta chains included roughly 11 million shared by two or more donors. TCRdb's copy holds only in-frame clones and misses some; the assay was immunoSEQ multiplex PCR. V and J calls and clone size are copied from that table; D and trimming were computed from the DNA. The sample records 150,000 to 200,000 clones, roughly four fifths being singletons. The germline V and J ends were trimmed by 3 bases and 1 base, with 12 bases remaining between them. Germline CDR1 reads MNHEY; CDR2 reads SMNVEV (reference sequence). The CDR3 spans 15 residues. These data are taken from a study of cytomegalovirus exposure and HLA in healthy donors. General observations from the study: When presence/absence was analysed, sequencing depth was taken to be roughly uniform across donors. Earlier analysis looked at TCR beta V segments, and most were productive about 87% or about 30% of the time.

The clonotype comes from a woman aged 40 to 50 in good health and CMV-seronegative. The sample was PBMCs. The rearrangement uses TRBV27 and TRBJ1-1, with a possible D match to TRBD1 (5 bases). The DNA of the CDR3 is TGTGCCAGCAGTTTTAAGGGGAACGCGAACACTGAAGCTTTCTTT. As protein: CASSFKGNANTEAFF.